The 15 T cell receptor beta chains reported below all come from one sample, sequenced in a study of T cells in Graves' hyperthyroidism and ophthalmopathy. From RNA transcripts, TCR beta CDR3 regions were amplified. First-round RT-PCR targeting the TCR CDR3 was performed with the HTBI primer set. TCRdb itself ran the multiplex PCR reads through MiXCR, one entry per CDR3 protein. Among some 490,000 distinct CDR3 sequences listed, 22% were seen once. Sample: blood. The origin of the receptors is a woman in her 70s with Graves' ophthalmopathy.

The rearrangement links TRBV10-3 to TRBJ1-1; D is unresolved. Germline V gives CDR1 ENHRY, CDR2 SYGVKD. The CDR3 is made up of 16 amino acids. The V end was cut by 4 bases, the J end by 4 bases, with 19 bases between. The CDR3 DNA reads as TGTGCCATCAGTGTAGGTGCTCAGTGGAAGAGCACTGAAGCTTTCTTT. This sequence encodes CAISVGAQWKSTEAFF.

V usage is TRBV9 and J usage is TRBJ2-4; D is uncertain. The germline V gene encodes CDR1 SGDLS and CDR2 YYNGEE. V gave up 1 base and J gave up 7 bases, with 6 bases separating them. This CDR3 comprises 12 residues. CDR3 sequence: CASSVFSNIQYF. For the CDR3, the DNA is TGTGCCAGCAGCGTATTTTCCAACATTCAGTACTTC.

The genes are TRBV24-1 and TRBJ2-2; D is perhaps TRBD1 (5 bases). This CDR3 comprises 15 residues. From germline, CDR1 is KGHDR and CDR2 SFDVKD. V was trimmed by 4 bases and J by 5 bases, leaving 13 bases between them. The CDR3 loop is CATSDPVGDTGELFF. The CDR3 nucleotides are TGTGCCACCAGTGACCCCGTAGGGGATACCGGGGAGCTGTTTTTT.

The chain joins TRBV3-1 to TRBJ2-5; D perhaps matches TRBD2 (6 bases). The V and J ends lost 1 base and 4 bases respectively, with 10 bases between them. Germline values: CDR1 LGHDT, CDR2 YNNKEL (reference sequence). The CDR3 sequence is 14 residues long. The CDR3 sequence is CASSQGLVPETQYF. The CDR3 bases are TGTGCCAGCAGCCAAGGACTAGTTCCAGAGACCCAGTACTTC.

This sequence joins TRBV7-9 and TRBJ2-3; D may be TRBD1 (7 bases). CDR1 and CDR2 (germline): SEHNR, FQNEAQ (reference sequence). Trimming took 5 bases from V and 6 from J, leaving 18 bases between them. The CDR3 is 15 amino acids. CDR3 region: CASSPRGGGEDTQYF. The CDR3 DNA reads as TGTGCCAGCAGCCCCCGCGGAGGGGGCGAGGATACGCAGTATTTT. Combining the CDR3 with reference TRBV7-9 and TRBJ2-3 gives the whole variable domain DTGVSQNPRHKITKRGQNVTFRCDPISEHNRLYWYRQTLGQGPEFLTYFQNEAQLEKSRLLSDRFSAERPKGSFSTLEIQRTEQGDSAMYLCASSPRGGGEDTQYFGPGTRLTVL.

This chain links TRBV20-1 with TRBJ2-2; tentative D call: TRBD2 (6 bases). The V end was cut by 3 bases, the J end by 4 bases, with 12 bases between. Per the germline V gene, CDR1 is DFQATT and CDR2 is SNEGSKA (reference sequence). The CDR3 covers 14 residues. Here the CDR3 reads CSARSGLLTGELFF. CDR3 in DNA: TGCAGTGCTAGGTCGGGACTTCTCACCGGGGAGCTGTTTTTT.

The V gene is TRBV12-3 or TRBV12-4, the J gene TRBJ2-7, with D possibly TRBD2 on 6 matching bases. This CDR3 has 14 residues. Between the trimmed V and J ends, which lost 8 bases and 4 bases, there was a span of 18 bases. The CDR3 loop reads CASGPGVGGYEQYF. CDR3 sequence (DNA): TGTGCCAGCGGGCCGGGGGTCGGGGGATACGAGCAGTACTTC.

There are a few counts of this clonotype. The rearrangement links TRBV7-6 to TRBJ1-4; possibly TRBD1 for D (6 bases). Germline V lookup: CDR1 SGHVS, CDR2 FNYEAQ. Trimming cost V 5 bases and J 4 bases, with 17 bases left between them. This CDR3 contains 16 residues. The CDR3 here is CASSTRIGTLNEKLFF. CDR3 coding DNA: TGTGCCAGCAGCACCAGGATCGGGACACTTAATGAAAAACTGTTTTTT.

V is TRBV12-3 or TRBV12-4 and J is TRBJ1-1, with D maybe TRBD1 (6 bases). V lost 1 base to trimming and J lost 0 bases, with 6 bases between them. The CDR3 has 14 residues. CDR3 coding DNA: TGTGCCAGCAGTTTAGGGGACATGAACACTGAAGCTTTCTTT. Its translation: CASSLGDMNTEAFF.

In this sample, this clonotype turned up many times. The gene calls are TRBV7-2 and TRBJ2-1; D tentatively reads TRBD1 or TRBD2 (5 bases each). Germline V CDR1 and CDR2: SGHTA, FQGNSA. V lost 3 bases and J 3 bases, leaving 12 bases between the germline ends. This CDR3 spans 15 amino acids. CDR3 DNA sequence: TGTGCCAGCAGCTTGGGACCTGACTACTACAATGAGCAGTTCTTC. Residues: CASSLGPDYYNEQFF.

The CDR3 region has the DNA TGTGCCAGCAGCTTAAGAGATTGGACAGGAATTAGCAATCAGCCCCAGCATTTT. This translates into CASSLRDWTGISNQPQHF. The chain joins TRBV7-8 to TRBJ1-5, with 7 bases aligning to TRBD1. Germline CDR1 SGHVS, CDR2 FQNEAQ. The CDR3 length is 18 residues. V gave up 2 bases and J gave up 0 bases; unmatched junction bases: 10. Full variable domain (remainder filled in from reference TRBV7-8 and TRBJ1-5): GAGVSQSPRYKVAKRGQDVALRCDPISGHVSLFWYQQALGQGPEFLTYFQNEAQLDKSGLPSDRFFAERPEGSVSTLKIQRTQQEDSAVYLCASSLRDWTGISNQPQHFGDGTRLSIL.

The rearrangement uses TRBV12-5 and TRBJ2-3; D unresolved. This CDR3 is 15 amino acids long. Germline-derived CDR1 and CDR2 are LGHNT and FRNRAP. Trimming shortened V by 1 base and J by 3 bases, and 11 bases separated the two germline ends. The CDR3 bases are TGTGCTAGTGGTTTGGGCCCTCACAAAACAGATACGCAGTATTTT. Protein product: CASGLGPHKTDTQYF.

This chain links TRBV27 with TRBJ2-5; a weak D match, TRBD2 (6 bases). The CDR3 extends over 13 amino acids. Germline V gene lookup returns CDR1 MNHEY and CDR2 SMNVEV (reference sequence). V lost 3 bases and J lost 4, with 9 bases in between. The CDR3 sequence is CASSFYGGETQYF. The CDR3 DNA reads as TGTGCCAGCAGTTTTTACGGGGGAGAGACCCAGTACTTC.

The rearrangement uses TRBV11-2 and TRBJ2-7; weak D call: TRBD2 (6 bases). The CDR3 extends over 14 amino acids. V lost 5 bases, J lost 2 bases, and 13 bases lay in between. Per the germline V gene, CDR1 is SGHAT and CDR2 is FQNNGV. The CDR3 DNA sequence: TGTGCCAGCAGCCCGGGGGAGATTGCCTACGAGCAGTACTTC. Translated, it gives CASSPGEIAYEQYF.

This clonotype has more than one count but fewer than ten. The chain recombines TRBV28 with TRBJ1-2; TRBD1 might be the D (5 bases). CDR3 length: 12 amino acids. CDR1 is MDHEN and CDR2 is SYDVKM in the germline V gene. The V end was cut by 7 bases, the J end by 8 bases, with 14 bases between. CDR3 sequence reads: CASIAGPGGYTF. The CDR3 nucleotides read TGTGCCAGCATCGCAGGGCCGGGCGGCTACACCTTC.